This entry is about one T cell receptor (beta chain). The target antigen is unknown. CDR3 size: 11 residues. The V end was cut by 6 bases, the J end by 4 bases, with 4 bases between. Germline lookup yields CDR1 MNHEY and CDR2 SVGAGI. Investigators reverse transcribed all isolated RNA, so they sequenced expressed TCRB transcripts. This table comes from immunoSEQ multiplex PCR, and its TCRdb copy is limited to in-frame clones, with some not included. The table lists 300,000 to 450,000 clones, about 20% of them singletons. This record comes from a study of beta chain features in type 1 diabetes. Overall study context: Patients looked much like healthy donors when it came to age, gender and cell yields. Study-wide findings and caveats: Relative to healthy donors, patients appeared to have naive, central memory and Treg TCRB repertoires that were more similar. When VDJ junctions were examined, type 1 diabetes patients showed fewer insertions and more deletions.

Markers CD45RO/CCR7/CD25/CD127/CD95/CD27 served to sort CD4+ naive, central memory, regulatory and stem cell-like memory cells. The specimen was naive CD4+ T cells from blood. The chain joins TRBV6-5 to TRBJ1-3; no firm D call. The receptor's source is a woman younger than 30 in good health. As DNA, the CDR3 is TGTGCCAGCAGCTTCGGAAACACCATATATTTT. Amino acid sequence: CASSFGNTIYF.